This is a list of T cell receptor beta chains from one sample in a study of cytomegalovirus exposure and HLA in healthy donors. Profiling relied on immunoSEQ multiplex PCR, and the TCRdb table lists in-frame clones only, not all of them. This sample carries around 100,000 clones, around 80% of them seen once, and the ten largest clones take about 1.7%. Specimen: PBMCs. The receptors come from a middle-aged woman in good health and CMV-seronegative. Each CDR3 is given with its conserved first and last residue. D genes are given only for firm matches. The size entry is marked missing in some rows and otherwise reads once, few, many or a size class.

D | size | J | V | DNA | CDR3
TRBD2 | . | TRBJ2-7 | TRBV11-2 | TGTGCCAGCAGCTCCCGGGAGGACTCCTACGAGCAGTACTTC | CASSSREDSYEQYF
. | . | TRBJ1-4 | TRBV21-1 | TGTGCCAGCAGCAAAGAGGATTGGCAGGGGGGCGAAAAACTGTTTTTT | CASSKEDWQGGEKLFF
TRBD2 | . | TRBJ2-3 | TRBV19 | TGTGCCAGTAGACTAGCGGAAGGCACAGATACGCAGTATTTT | CASRLAEGTDTQYF
TRBD1 | once | TRBJ2-1 | TRBV5-6 | TGTGCCAGCAGCGACGGGACAGCCTACCGTAATGAGCAGTTCTTC | CASSDGTAYRNEQFF
. | . | TRBJ1-2 | TRBV7-2 | TGTGCCAGCAGCTCATATACACATGGCTACACCTTC | CASSSYTHGYTF
TRBD1 | . | TRBJ2-3 | TRBV6-5 | TGTGCCAGCAGCCTCAGGGGGCAAACAGATACGCAGTATTTT | CASSLRGQTDTQYF
TRBD2 | . | TRBJ2-3 | TRBV11-3 | TGTGCCAGCAGCCCTAGCGGAGCCCCCACAGATACGCAGTATTTT | CASSPSGAPTDTQYF
TRBD2 | . | TRBJ2-7 | TRBV10-3 | TGTGCCATCAGTACCCTAATCGGGACTAGCGACCCACGGCAGTACTTC | CAISTLIGTSDPRQYF
TRBD2 | . | TRBJ2-1 | TRBV7-6 | TGTGCCAGCAGCTCGGGAGCGGGAGTTGTCAATGAGCAGTTCTTC | CASSSGAGVVNEQFF
TRBD2 | . | TRBJ2-5 | TRBV19 | TGTGCCAGTAGTATGCTGGGGGAGGGGCAAGAGACCCAGTACTTC | CASSMLGEGQETQYF
. | . | TRBJ1-5 | TRBV19 | TGTGCCAGTAGTACTTTAATGGGGGCCAGGGACCATCAGCCCCAGCATTTT | CASSTLMGARDHQPQHF
. | . | TRBJ1-5 | TRBV7-6 | TGTGCCAGCAGCTTAGTCGGGGGGGGTTATAGCAATCAGCCCCAGCATTTT | CASSLVGGGYSNQPQHF
TRBD1 | once | TRBJ2-7 | TRBV5-1 | TGCGCCAGCAGCCAAACCCCAGGACAGGGCGGCGAGCAGTACTTC | CASSQTPGQGGEQYF
TRBD2 | . | TRBJ2-1 | TRBV19 | TGTGCCAGTAGACGACTAGCGGGAGATCCTTACAATGAGCAGTTCTTC | CASRRLAGDPYNEQFF